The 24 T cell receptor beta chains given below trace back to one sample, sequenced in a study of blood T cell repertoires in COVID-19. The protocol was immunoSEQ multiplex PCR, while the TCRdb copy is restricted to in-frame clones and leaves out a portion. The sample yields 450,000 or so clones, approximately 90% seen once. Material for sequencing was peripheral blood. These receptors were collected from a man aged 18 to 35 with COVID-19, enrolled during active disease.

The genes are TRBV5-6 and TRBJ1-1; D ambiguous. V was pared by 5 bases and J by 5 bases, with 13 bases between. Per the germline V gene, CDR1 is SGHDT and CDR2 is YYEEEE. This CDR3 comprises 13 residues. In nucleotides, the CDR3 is TGTGCCAGCAGTAGAGACGGGAGGACTGAAGCTTTCTTT. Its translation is CASSRDGRTEAFF.

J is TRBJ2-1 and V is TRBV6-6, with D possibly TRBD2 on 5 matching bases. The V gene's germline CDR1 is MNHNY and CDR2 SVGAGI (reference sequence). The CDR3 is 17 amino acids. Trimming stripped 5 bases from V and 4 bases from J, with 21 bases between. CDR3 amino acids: CASSHRRGLFGYNEQFF. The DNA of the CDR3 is TGTGCCAGCAGTCACAGAAGAGGGCTTTTTGGATACAATGAGCAGTTCTTC.

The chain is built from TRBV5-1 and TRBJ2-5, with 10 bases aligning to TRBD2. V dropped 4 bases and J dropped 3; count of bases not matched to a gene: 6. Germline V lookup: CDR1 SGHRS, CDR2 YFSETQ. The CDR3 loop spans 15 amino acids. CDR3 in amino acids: CASSPWTSGEETQYF. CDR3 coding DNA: TGCGCCAGCAGCCCCTGGACTAGCGGTGAAGAGACCCAGTACTTC.

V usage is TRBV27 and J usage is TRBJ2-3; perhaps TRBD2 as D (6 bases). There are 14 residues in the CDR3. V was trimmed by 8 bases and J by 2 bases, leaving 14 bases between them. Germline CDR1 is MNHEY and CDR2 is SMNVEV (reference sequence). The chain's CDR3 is CASGYGTSTDTQYF. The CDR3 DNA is TGTGCCAGCGGGTACGGGACTTCCACAGATACGCAGTATTTT.

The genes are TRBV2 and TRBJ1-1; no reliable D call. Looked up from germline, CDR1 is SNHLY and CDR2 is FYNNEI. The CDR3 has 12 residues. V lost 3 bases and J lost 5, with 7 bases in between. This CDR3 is CASSEEATEAFF. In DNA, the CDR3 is TGTGCCAGCAGTGAGGAGGCTACTGAAGCTTTCTTT.

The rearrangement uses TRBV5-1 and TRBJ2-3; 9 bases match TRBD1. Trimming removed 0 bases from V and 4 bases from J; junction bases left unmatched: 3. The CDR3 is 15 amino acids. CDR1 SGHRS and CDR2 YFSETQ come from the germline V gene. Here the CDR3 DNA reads TGCGCCAGCAGCTTGGGACAGGGGGTGCCAGATACGCAGTATTTT. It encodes CASSLGQGVPDTQYF.

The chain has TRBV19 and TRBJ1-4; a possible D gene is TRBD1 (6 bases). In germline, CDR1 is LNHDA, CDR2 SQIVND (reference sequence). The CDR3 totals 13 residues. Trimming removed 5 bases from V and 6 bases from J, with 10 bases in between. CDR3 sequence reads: CASSGGFDEKLFF. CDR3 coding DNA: TGTGCCAGTAGTGGGGGCTTTGATGAAAAACTGTTTTTT.

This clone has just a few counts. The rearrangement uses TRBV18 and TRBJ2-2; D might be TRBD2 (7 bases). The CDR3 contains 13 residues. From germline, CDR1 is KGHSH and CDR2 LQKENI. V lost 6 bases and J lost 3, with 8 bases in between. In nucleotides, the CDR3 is TGTGCCAGCTCCGGGGGGCACACCGGGGAGCTGTTTTTT. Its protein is CASSGGHTGELFF.

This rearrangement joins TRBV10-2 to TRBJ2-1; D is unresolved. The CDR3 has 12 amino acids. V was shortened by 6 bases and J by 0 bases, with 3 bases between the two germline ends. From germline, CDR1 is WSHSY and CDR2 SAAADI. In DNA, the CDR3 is TGCGCCAGCAGCGGCTCCTACAATGAGCAGTTCTTC. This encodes CASSGSYNEQFF.

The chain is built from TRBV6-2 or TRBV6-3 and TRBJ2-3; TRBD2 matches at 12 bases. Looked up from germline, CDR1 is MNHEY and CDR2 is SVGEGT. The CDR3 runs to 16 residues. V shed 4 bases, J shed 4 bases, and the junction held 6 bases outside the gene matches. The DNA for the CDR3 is TGTGCCAGCAGTTCCAGGACTAGCGGGGCCGCAGATACGCAGTATTTT. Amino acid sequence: CASSSRTSGAADTQYF.

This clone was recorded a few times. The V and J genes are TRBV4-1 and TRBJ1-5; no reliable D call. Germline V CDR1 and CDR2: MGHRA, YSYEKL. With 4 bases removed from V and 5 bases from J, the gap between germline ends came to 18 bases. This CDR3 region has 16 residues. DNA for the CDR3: TGCGCCAGCAGCCGGGAGAGGAGGGCTTCCGATCAGCCCCAGCATTTT. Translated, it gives CASSRERRASDQPQHF.

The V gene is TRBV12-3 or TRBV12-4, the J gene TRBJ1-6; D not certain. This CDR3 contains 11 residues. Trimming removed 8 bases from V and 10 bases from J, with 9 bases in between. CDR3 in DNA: TGTGCCAGCGAGAAAAGCTCACCCCTCCACTTT. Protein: CASEKSSPLHF.

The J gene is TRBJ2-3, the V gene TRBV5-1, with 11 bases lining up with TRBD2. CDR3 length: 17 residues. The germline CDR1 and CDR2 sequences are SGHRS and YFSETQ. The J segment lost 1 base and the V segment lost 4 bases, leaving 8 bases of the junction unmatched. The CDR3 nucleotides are TGCGCCAGCAGCGGGACTAGCGGTCCAGGAGGCACAGATACGCAGTATTTT. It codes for CASSGTSGPGGTDTQYF.

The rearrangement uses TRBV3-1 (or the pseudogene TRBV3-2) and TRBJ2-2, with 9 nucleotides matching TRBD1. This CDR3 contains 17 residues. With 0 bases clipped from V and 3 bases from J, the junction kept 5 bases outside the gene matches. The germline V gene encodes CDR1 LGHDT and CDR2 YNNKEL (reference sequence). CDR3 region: CASSQDTGGADTGELFF. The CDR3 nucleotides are TGTGCCAGCAGCCAAGATACAGGGGGCGCGGACACCGGGGAGCTGTTTTTT.

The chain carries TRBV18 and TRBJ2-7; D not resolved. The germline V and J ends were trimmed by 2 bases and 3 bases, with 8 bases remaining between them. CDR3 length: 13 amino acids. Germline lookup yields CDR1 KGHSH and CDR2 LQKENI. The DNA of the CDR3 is TGTGCCAGCTCACCAGTCGCGATCTACGAGCAGTACTTC. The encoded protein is CASSPVAIYEQYF. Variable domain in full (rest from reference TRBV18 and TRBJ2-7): NAGVMQNPRHLVRRRGQEARLRCSPMKGHSHVYWYRQLPEEGLKFMVYLQKENIIDESGMPKERFSAEFPKEGPSILRIQQVVRGDSAAYFCASSPVAIYEQYFGPGTRLTVT.

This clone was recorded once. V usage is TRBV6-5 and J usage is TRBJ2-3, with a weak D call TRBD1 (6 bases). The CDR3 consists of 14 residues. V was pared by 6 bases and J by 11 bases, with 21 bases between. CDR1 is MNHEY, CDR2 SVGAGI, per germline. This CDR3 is CASRPPGQAEGQYF. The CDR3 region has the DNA TGTGCCAGCAGGCCTCCGGGACAAGCTGAGGGGCAGTATTTT.

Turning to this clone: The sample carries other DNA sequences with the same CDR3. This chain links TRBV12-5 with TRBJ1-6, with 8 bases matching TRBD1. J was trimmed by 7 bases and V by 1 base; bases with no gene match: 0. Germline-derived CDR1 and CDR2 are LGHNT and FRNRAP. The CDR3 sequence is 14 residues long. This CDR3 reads CASGLGQGNSPLHF. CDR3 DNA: TGTGCTAGTGGTTTGGGACAGGGGAATTCACCCCTCCACTTT.

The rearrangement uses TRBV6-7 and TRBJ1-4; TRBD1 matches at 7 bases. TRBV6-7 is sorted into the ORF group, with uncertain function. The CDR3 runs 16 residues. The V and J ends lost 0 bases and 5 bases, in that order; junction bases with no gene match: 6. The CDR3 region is CASSYSSSRGNEKLFF. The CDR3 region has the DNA TGTGCCAGCAGTTACTCCTCAAGCAGGGGGAATGAAAAACTGTTTTTT.

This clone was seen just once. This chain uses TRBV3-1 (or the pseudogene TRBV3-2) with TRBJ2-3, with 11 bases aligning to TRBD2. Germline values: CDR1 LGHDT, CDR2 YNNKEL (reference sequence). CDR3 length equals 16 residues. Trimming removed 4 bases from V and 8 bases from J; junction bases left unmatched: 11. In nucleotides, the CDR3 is TGTGCCAGCAGCCTTGGACAACTAGCGGGAGTTGGTACGCAGTATTTT. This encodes CASSLGQLAGVGTQYF.

The CDR3 sequence: CASSRSVGEAGETQYF. The CDR3 DNA sequence: TGTGCCAGCAGCCGATCGGTAGGCGAGGCGGGAGAGACCCAGTACTTC. This chain uses TRBV13 with TRBJ2-5, with a tentative D call TRBD2 (5 bases). The CDR3 has 16 residues. V lost 5 bases, J lost 4 bases, and 20 bases lay in between. Per the germline V gene, CDR1 is PRHDT and CDR2 is FYEKMQ (reference sequence).

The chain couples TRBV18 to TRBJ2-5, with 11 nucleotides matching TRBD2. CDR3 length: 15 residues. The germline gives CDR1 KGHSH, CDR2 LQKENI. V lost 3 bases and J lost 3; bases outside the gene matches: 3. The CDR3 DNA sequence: TGTGCCAGCTCACCCGGGACTAGCGGTGAAGAGACCCAGTACTTC. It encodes CASSPGTSGEETQYF. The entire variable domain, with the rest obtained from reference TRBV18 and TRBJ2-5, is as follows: NAGVMQNPRHLVRRRGQEARLRCSPMKGHSHVYWYRQLPEEGLKFMVYLQKENIIDESGMPKERFSAEFPKEGPSILRIQQVVRGDSAAYFCASSPGTSGEETQYFGPGTRLLVL.

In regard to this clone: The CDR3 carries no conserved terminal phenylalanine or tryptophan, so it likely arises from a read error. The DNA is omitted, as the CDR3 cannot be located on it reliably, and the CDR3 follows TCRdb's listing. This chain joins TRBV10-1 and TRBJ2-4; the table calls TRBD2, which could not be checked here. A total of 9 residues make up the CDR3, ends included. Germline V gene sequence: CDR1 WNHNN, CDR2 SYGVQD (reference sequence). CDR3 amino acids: CASSESSPL.

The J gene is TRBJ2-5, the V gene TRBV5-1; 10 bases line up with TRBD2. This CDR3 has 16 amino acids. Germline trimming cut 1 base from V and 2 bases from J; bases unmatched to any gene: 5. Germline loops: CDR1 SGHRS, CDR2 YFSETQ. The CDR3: CASSLSVAGGQETQYF. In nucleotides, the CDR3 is TGCGCCAGCAGCTTGTCGGTAGCGGGGGGACAAGAGACCCAGTACTTC. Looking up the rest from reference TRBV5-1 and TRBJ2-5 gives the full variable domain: KAGVTQTPRYLIKTRGQQVTLSCSPISGHRSVSWYQQTPGQGLQFLFEYFSETQRNKGNFPGRFSGRQFSNSRSEMNVSTLELGDSALYLCASSLSVAGGQETQYFGPGTRLLVL.

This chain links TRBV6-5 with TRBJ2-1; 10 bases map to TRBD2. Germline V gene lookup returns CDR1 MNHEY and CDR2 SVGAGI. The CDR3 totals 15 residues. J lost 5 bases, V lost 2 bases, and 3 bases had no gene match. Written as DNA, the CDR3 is TGTGCCAGCAGTTACGAACTAGCGGGAAACAATGAGCAGTTCTTC. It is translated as CASSYELAGNNEQFF.